Presented here are 18 T cell receptor beta chains from one specimen sequenced in a study of blood T cells in healthy people across ages. A second PCR of about 7 to 12 cycles used a sample-barcoded 5' primer and a J-beta primer mix. TCRdb re-derived calls from the 5' RACE reads in MiXCR, one entry per CDR3 protein. The data show 600,000 to 850,000 distinct CDR3 sequences, more than 40% seen once. Source material: blood. Receptors were obtained from a woman aged 60-75 years in good health.

At least ten counts were recorded for this clonotype. V and J are TRBV6-2 or TRBV6-3 and TRBJ2-6; D remains unclear. Germline CDR1 is MNHEY and CDR2 is SVGEGT. V shed 5 bases and J shed 1 base, with 3 bases lying between them. CDR3 length: 13 residues. CDR3 bases: TGTGCCAGCAGTAAGTCTGGGGCCAACGTCCTGACTTTC. This codes for CASSKSGANVLTF.

There are many counts of this clonotype. This chain joins TRBV9 and TRBJ2-1; no reliable D call. CDR1 and CDR2 from the germline V gene are SGDLS and YYNGEE. Trimming cost V 0 bases and J 2 bases, with 9 bases left between them. This CDR3 has 15 amino acids. CDR3 region: CASSVGPTTYNEQFF. CDR3 nucleotides: TGTGCCAGCAGCGTAGGGCCTACGACCTACAATGAGCAGTTCTTC.

This clonotype has more than one count but fewer than ten. This chain connects TRBV20-1 to TRBJ2-7; TRBD1 agrees at 9 bases. The CDR3 runs 15 residues. The V gene's germline CDR1 is DFQATT and CDR2 SNEGSKA (reference sequence). Unmatched junction bases numbered 6, after V lost 0 bases and J lost 3 bases. The CDR3 here is CSARDRGQGGYEQYF. CDR3 in DNA: TGCAGTGCTAGAGATCGGGGACAGGGTGGCTACGAGCAGTACTTC.

The rearrangement links TRBV27 to TRBJ1-1, with TRBD1 identical over 7 bases. CDR3 size: 14 residues. Germline assignment: CDR1 MNHEY and CDR2 SMNVEV (reference sequence). V lost 3 bases and J lost 1; bases outside the gene matches: 2. The CDR3 sequence is CASSFTGENTEAFF. DNA of the CDR3: TGTGCCAGCAGTTTTACAGGGGAGAACACTGAAGCTTTCTTT.

This clonotype was counted once. The rearrangement links TRBV4-3 to TRBJ2-2, with TRBD2 identical over 9 bases. The V gene end was trimmed by 3 bases and the J gene end by 8 bases; junction bases not matched to a gene: 13. Germline CDR1 LGHNA, CDR2 YSLEER. The CDR3 contains 17 residues. The CDR3, as DNA: TGCGCCAGCAGCCAGGCCCCGCTAGCGGGATTAGAAGGGGAGCTGTTTTTT. Its protein is CASSQAPLAGLEGELFF.

This clonotype was seen more than once but under ten times. The chain couples TRBV20-1 to TRBJ2-7; D gene uncertain. The CDR3 extends over 13 amino acids. Germline V CDR1 and CDR2: DFQATT, SNEGSKA (reference sequence). With 5 bases removed from V and 2 bases from J, the gap between germline ends came to 13 bases. CDR3 bases: TGCAGTGCTTCCGACCGTACCACCTACGAGCAGTACTTC. Translation: CSASDRTTYEQYF.

The V and J genes are TRBV9 and TRBJ2-5, with D unresolved. Trimming removed 0 bases from V and 2 bases from J, with 14 bases in between. Germline loops: CDR1 SGDLS, CDR2 YYNGEE. This CDR3 region has 16 residues. CDR3 bases: TGTGCCAGCAGCGTAGGGGATGTAGATTTACAAGAGACCCAGTACTTC. Its protein is CASSVGDVDLQETQYF.

This chain connects TRBV29-1 to TRBJ2-3, with 10 bases that match TRBD2. CDR1 is SQVTM, CDR2 ANQGSEA, per germline. Trimming cost V 7 bases and J 5 bases; bases outside gene matches: 6. The CDR3 covers 13 residues. Written as DNA, the CDR3 is TGCAGCGCCGAAGCGGGAGGGCGAGATACGCAGTATTTT. Protein product: CSAEAGGRDTQYF.

The sample holds a few counts of this clonotype. The chain joins TRBV3-1 to TRBJ2-1, with 7 bases that match TRBD2. The V segment lost 4 bases and the J segment 5 bases; nucleotides outside the gene matches: 8. The CDR3 sequence is 15 residues long. Germline V gene lookup returns CDR1 LGHDT and CDR2 YNNKEL (reference sequence). CDR3 sequence: CASSLLGGENNEQFF. CDR3 bases: TGTGCCAGCAGCCTCCTTGGGGGGGAGAACAATGAGCAGTTCTTC.

The J gene is TRBJ2-7, the V gene TRBV16; tentative D call: TRBD1 (5 bases). Between the trimmed V and J ends, which lost 4 bases and 2 bases, there was a span of 9 bases. Germline CDR1 is KGHSY and CDR2 is FQNENV. This CDR3 is 13 amino acids long. The CDR3: CASSPLRAYEQYF. DNA of the CDR3: TGTGCCAGCAGCCCTCTCAGGGCCTACGAGCAGTACTTC.

The CDR3 nucleotides read TGTGCCAGCAAGGCCTACTCCTACAATGAGCAGTTCTTC. Amino acids: CASKAYSYNEQFF. This chain joins TRBV12-3 or TRBV12-4 and TRBJ2-1; D not certain. The CDR3 is 13 amino acids. V was trimmed by 7 bases and J by 0 bases, leaving 7 bases between them.

V usage is TRBV2 and J usage is TRBJ2-4; either TRBD1 or TRBD2 may supply D (5 bases each). The CDR3 has 11 amino acids. In germline, CDR1 is SNHLY, CDR2 FYNNEI. Trimming cost V 7 bases and J 13 bases, with 14 bases left between them. CDR3 sequence: CASNQLGEQYF. As DNA, the CDR3 is TGTGCCAGCAATCAATTGGGGGAGCAGTACTTC.

This clonotype was seen more than once but under ten times. The rearrangement joins TRBV12-3 or TRBV12-4 to TRBJ2-3; 8 bases are a match to TRBD1. Unmatched junction bases numbered 7, after V lost 6 bases and J lost 2 bases. CDR3 length: 15 amino acids. CDR3 amino acids: CASRLRQGTTDTQYF. The CDR3 bases are TGTGCCAGCAGGCTAAGACAGGGGACCACAGATACGCAGTATTTT.

V usage is TRBV19 and J usage is TRBJ2-5, with TRBD1 matching over 10 bases. The CDR3 is 15 residues long. Germline lookup yields CDR1 LNHDA and CDR2 SQIVND (reference sequence). V shed 7 bases and J 2 bases; nucleotides not matched to a gene: 7. The CDR3 DNA is TGTGCCAGTACCCAGACAGGGGGCTTTCAAGAGACCCAGTACTTC. Protein product: CASTQTGGFQETQYF.

The chain couples TRBV7-3 to TRBJ2-1; D is undetermined. Trimming shortened V by 9 bases and J by 7 bases, and 13 bases separated the two germline ends. Germline CDR1 is SGHTA and CDR2 is FQGTGA. The CDR3 contains 12 residues. The CDR3 is CASSPNRNEQFF. CDR3 DNA sequence: TGTGCCAGTAGCCCCAACAGAAATGAGCAGTTCTTC.

The chain employs TRBV6-2 or TRBV6-3 and TRBJ2-3; 14 positions match TRBD2. Germline lookup yields CDR1 MNHEY and CDR2 SVGEGT. J lost 5 bases, V lost 5 bases, and 3 bases had no gene match. The CDR3 length is 15 residues. The CDR3 bases are TGTGCCAGCAGTCGACTAGCGGGGGGGCTAGATACGCAGTATTTT. This encodes CASSRLAGGLDTQYF.

This clonotype was seen a handful of times. V is TRBV29-1 and J is TRBJ1-6, with TRBD1 as a possible D gene (5 bases). This CDR3 has 15 residues. Per germline, CDR1 SQVTM and CDR2 ANQGSEA. Trimming took 0 bases from V and 14 from J, leaving 20 bases between them. The CDR3 bases are TGCAGCGTTGAAGATTCCGGGACGGGGAGGAGGACCCTCCACTTT. Translation: CSVEDSGTGRRTLHF.

The CDR3 spells CASSYLDRNTEAFF. For the CDR3, the DNA is TGTGCCAGCAGTTACTTGGACAGGAACACTGAAGCTTTCTTT. The rearrangement links TRBV6-5 to TRBJ1-1, with TRBD1 as a possible D gene (6 bases). V was trimmed by 1 base and J by 1 base, leaving 7 bases between them. CDR3 length: 14 residues. CDR1 is MNHEY, CDR2 SVGAGI, per germline.